The present T cell receptor beta chain was sequenced within a study of T-cell memory formation after mild COVID-19. Whole-study results and caveats: Confirmation was lacking for SARS-CoV-2 specificity of second-wave clones that peaked on day 37. The study detected some responding clones in pre-infection memory, suggesting cross-reactive memory joined.

TCRdb reprocessed the 5' RACE reads via MiXCR and lists one record per CDR3 protein. The sample carries fewer than 550,000 distinct CDR3 sequences, about 20% recorded once. There are 16 residues in the CDR3. J was trimmed by 4 bases and V by 0 bases; bases with no gene match: 7. Germline CDR1 MNHEY, CDR2 SVGAGI. Comment on this clonotype: Its antigen is not known.

V gene TRBV6-5 combines with J gene TRBJ2-5; 8 bases line up with TRBD2. The clonotype originates from an adult woman who had mild COVID-19 (a few samples of this study predate the infection). Cell type and time point are not known. The source material was PBMCs or a T cell subset sorted from them (not recorded which). Here the CDR3 reads CASSYSRSGSAETQYF. For the CDR3, the DNA is TGTGCCAGCAGTTACTCGAGAAGCGGGAGCGCAGAGACCCAGTACTTC.